This entry features one T cell receptor beta chain sequence. No antigen is known for it. This entry is derived from a study of cytomegalovirus exposure and HLA in healthy donors. Study-wide results and limits: Listed as cytomegalovirus-associated were roughly 180 TCR beta chains. Highly shared variants forming one cluster were likely a sequencing artifact.

The CDR3 has 14 residues. CDR1 is MNHEY, CDR2 SMNVEV, per germline (reference sequence). The V gene lost 3 bases and the J gene lost 4 bases, with 12 bases spanning the gap. PCR was performed using 60 Vbeta and 13 Jbeta primers. Assay used: immunoSEQ multiplex PCR; TCRdb lists only in-frame clones, some missing. Of 100,000 to 130,000 clones listed, roughly 82% are singletons. The sequence came from a male donor in good health and CMV-seronegative. This chain links TRBV27 with TRBJ2-5; no definite D call. Sequencing was done on a sample of PBMCs. CDR3 sequence reads: CASSFVGFSETQYF. The CDR3 DNA reads as TGTGCCAGCAGTTTTGTCGGGTTTTCAGAGACCCAGTACTTC.